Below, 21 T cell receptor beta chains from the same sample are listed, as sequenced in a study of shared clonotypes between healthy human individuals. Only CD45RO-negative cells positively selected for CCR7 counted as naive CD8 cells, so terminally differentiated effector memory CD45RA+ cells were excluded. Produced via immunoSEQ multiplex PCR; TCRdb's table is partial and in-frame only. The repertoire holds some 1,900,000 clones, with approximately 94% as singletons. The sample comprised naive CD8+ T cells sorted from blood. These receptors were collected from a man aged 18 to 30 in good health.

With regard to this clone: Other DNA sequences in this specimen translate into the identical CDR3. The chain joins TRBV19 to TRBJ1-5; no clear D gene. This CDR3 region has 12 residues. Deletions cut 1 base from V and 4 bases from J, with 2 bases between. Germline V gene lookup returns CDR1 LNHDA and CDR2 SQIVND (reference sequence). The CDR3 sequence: CASSIGNQPQHF. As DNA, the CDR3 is TGTGCCAGTAGTATAGGTAATCAGCCCCAGCATTTT.

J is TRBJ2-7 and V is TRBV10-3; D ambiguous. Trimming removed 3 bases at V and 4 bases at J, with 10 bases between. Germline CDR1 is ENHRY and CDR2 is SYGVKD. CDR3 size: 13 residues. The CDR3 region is CAISDQTDYEQYF. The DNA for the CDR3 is TGTGCCATCAGTGACCAGACGGATTACGAGCAGTACTTC.

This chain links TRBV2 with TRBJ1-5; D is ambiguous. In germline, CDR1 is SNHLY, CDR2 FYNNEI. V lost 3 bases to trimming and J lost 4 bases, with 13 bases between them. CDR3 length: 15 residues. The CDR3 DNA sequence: TGTGCCAGCAGTGATTACGGGGAAATTAATCAGCCCCAGCATTTT. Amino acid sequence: CASSDYGEINQPQHF.

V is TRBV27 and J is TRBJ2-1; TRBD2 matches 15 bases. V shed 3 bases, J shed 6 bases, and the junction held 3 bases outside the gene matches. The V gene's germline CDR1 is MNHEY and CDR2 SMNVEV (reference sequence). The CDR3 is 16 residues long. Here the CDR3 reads CASSFGLAGGLNEQFF. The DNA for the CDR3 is TGTGCCAGCAGTTTCGGACTAGCGGGAGGGCTCAATGAGCAGTTCTTC.

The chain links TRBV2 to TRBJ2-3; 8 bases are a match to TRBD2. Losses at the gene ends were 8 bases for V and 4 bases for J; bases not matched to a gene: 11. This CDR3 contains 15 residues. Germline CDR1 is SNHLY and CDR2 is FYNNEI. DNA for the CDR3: TGTGCCAGCTTTGACGGCGGGGGGCTTGCAGATACGCAGTATTTT. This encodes CASFDGGGLADTQYF. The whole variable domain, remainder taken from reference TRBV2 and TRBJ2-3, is EPEVTQTPSHQVTQMGQEVILRCVPISNHLYFYWYRQILGQKVEFLVSFYNNEISEKSEIFDDQFSVERPDGSNFTLKIRSTKLEDSAMYFCASFDGGGLADTQYFGPGTRLTVL.

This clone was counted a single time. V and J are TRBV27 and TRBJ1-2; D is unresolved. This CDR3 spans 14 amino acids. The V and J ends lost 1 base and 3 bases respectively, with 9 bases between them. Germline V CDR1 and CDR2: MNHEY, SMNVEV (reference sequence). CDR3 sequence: CASSLFQGHYGYTF. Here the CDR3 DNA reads TGTGCCAGCAGTTTATTTCAAGGCCACTATGGCTACACCTTC.

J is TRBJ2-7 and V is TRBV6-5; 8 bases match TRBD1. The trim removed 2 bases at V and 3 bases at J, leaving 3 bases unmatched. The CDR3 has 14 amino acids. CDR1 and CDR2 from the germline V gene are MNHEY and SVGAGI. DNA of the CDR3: TGTGCCAGCAGTTACAGGGGACAGGACTACGAGCAGTACTTC. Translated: CASSYRGQDYEQYF.

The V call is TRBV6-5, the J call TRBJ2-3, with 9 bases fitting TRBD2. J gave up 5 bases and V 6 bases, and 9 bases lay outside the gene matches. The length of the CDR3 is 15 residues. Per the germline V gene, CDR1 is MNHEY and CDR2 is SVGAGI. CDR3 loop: CASRVLAGARDTQYF. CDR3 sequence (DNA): TGTGCCAGCAGAGTCTTAGCGGGGGCGAGAGATACGCAGTATTTT.

CDR3 sequence: CASGAPLGQGLYEQYF. As DNA, the CDR3 is TGTGCTAGTGGTGCACCACTCGGACAGGGGCTATACGAGCAGTACTTC. The chain combines TRBV12-5 with TRBJ2-7, with 9 bases identical to TRBD1. The CDR3 sequence is 16 residues long. V lost 5 bases, J lost 4 bases, and 12 bases stayed unmatched. Germline-derived CDR1 and CDR2 are LGHNT and FRNRAP.

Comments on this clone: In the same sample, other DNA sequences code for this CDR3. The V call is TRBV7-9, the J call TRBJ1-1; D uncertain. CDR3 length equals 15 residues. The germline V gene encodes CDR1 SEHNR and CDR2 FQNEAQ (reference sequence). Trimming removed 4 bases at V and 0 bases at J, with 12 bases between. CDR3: CASSSRTAMNTEAFF. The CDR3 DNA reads TGTGCCAGCAGCTCACGGACCGCCATGAACACTGAAGCTTTCTTT.

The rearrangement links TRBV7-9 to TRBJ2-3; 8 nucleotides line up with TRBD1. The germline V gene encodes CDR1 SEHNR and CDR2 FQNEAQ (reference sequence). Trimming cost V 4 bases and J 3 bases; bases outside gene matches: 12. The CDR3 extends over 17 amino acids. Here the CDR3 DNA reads TGTGCCAGCAGCTCGCAGGGGGCCCTTTCCCCAACAGATACGCAGTATTTT. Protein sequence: CASSSQGALSPTDTQYF.

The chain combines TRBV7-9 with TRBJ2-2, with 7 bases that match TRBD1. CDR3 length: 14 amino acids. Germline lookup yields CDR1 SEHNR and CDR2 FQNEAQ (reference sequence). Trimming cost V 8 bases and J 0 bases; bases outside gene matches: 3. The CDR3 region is CASPGTANTGELFF. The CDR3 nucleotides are TGTGCCAGCCCCGGGACAGCGAACACCGGGGAGCTGTTTTTT.

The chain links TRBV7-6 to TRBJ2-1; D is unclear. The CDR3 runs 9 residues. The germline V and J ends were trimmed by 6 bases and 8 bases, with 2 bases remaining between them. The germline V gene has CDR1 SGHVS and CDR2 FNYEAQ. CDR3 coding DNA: TGTGCCAGCAGACATGAGCAGTTCTTC. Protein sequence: CASRHEQFF.

The CDR3 loop is CASSLRWTNTEAFF. The CDR3 DNA sequence: TGTGCCAGCAGCTTGAGGTGGACGAACACTGAAGCTTTCTTT. This sequence joins TRBV5-6 and TRBJ1-1; D remains unclear. V lost 1 base, J lost 1 base, and 8 bases lay in between. The germline CDR1 and CDR2 sequences are SGHDT and YYEEEE. This CDR3 is 14 amino acids long.

CDR3 sequence: CATSLIASGGKNIQYF. The CDR3 bases are TGTGCCACTTCCCTTATTGCTAGCGGGGGGAAAAACATTCAGTACTTC. J is TRBJ2-4 and V is TRBV19; TRBD2 matches at 11 bases. Germline CDR1 LNHDA, CDR2 SQIVND (reference sequence). This CDR3 has 16 amino acids. V gave up 10 bases and J gave up 4 bases; unmatched junction bases: 12.

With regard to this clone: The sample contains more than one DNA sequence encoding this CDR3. As DNA, the CDR3 is TGTGCCAGCAGCTTAGTAGGCAGAACCTACGAGCAGTACTTC. Its translation is CASSLVGRTYEQYF. This chain links TRBV7-8 with TRBJ2-7; D remains ambiguous. Per the germline V gene, CDR1 is SGHVS and CDR2 is FQNEAQ. This CDR3 is 14 amino acids long. V was trimmed by 1 base and J by 2 bases, leaving 9 bases between them. Full variable domain (remainder filled in from reference TRBV7-8 and TRBJ2-7): GAGVSQSPRYKVAKRGQDVALRCDPISGHVSLFWYQQALGQGPEFLTYFQNEAQLDKSGLPSDRFFAERPEGSVSTLKIQRTQQEDSAVYLCASSLVGRTYEQYFGPGTRLTVT.

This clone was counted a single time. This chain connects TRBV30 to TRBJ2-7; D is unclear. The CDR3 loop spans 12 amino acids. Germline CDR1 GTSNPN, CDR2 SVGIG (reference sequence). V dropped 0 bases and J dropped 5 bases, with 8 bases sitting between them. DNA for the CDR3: TGTGCCTGGAGTGTTGGCGAAGACGAGCAGTACTTC. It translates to CAWSVGEDEQYF.

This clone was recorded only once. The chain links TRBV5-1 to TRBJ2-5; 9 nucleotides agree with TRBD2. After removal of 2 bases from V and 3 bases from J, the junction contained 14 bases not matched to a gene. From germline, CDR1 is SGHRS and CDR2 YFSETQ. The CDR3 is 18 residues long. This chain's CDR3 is CASSFPLEQTSGKETQYF. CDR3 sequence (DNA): TGCGCCAGCAGCTTCCCCTTAGAGCAGACTAGCGGTAAAGAGACCCAGTACTTC. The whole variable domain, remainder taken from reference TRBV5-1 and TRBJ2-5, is KAGVTQTPRYLIKTRGQQVTLSCSPISGHRSVSWYQQTPGQGLQFLFEYFSETQRNKGNFPGRFSGRQFSNSRSEMNVSTLELGDSALYLCASSFPLEQTSGKETQYFGPGTRLLVL.

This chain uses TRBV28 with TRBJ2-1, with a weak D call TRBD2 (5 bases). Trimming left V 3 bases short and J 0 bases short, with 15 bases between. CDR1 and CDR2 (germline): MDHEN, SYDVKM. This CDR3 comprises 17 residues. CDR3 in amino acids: CASSFLFIGSSYNEQFF. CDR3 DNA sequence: TGTGCCAGCAGTTTTCTATTTATAGGGAGCTCCTACAATGAGCAGTTCTTC.

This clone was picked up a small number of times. CDR3 DNA: TGCGCCAGCAGTCTGGGGCGGAACACTGAAGCTTTCTTT. Its translation is CASSLGRNTEAFF. The J gene is TRBJ1-1, the V gene TRBV10-1, with D tentatively TRBD1 (5 bases). Trimming pared 5 bases from V and 1 base from J, leaving 8 bases between. Germline values: CDR1 WNHNN, CDR2 SYGVQD (reference sequence). This CDR3 spans 13 amino acids.

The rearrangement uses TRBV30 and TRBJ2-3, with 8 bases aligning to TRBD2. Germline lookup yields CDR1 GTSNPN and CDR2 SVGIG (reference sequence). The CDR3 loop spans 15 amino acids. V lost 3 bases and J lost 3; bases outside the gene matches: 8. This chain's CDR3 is CAWSLAGLSTDTQYF. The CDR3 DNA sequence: TGTGCCTGGAGCCTAGCGGGCCTGTCAACAGATACGCAGTATTTT.